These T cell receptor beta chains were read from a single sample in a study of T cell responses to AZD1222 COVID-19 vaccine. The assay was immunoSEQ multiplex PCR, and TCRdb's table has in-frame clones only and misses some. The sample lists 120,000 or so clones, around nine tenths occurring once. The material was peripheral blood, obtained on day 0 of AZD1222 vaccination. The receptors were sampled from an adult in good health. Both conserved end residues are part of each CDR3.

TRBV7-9	CASSMWNTEAFF
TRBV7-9	CASSSRDRDNNEQFF
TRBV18	CASSPDLIATNEKLFF
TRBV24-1	CATRQGTEAFF
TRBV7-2	CASSPPGRDEKLFF
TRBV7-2	CASSLGIVGYTEAFF
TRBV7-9	CASSLWGKEPQHF
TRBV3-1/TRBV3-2	CASSQDRRAPQHF
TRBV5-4	CASNRQGKNTEAFF
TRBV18	CASSPLRDSNSPLHF
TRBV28	CASSWTVGGGPGNEQFF
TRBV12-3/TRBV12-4	CASSLLPGYGYTF
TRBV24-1	CATSAFGGRGDEQFF
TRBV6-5	CASRLTSGGAETQYF
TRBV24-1	CATSEQGSGQPQHF
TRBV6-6	CASSSEGLAVQETQYF
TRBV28	CASSFPRTGNTEAFF
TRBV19	CATGGGGETQYF
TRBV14	CASSLSGTRGEQFF
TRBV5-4	CASSKTGTLTDTQYF
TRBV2	CASSAGRDTQYF
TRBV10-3	CATTGTANTEAFF
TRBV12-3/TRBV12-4	CASSYGNTIYF
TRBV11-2	CASSQSFGAGELFF
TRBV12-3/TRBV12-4	CASSPNTEAFF